The 4 T cell receptor beta chains in this list originate from one sample, sequenced in a study of long-term antiretroviral therapy in people with HIV. The assay used was immunoSEQ (version v3.0), run at survey level. Repertoires were generated with immunoSEQ multiplex PCR, while TCRdb's copy carries only in-frame clones and drops some. In the table there are some 21,000 clones, roughly 84% of which are singletons. The sequencing used unsorted PBMCs, collected 0.2 years before starting antiretroviral therapy. The source is a man aged 18 to 30 with HIV.

V gene TRBV5-6 combines with J gene TRBJ2-1; no clear D. With 7 bases removed from V and 7 bases from J, the gap between germline ends came to 9 bases. CDR3 length equals 11 residues. Germline CDR1 SGHDT, CDR2 YYEEEE. Written as DNA, the CDR3 is TGTGCCAGCGGGCCTGATAATGAGCAGTTCTTC. This sequence encodes CASGPDNEQFF.

The chain combines TRBV6-5 with TRBJ1-2; 8 bases are a match to TRBD1. V dropped 2 bases and J dropped 7; count of bases not matched to a gene: 6. The germline V gene has CDR1 MNHEY and CDR2 SVGAGI. The CDR3 has 14 residues. In DNA form, the CDR3 reads TGTGCCAGCAGTTACATCGACAGGGGAGGTGGCTACACCTTC. It encodes CASSYIDRGGGYTF.

The gene calls are TRBV11-2 and TRBJ1-1, with D unclear. Looked up from germline, CDR1 is SGHAT and CDR2 is FQNNGV. The CDR3 runs to 16 residues. Between the trimmed V and J ends, which lost 3 bases and 3 bases, there was a span of 17 bases. CDR3 sequence: CASSLYKGGLHTEAFF. The CDR3 nucleotides are TGTGCCAGCAGCTTGTACAAAGGCGGACTGCACACTGAAGCTTTCTTT.

In its sample, this clone was seen a few times. The gene calls are TRBV6-1 and TRBJ1-2; no clear D gene. The V gene's germline CDR1 is MNHNS and CDR2 SASEGT. V gave up 7 bases and J gave up 0 bases, with 3 bases separating them. The CDR3 has 11 residues. CDR3 bases: TGTGCCAGCACTGCTAACTATGGCTACACCTTC. Translated, it gives CASTANYGYTF.